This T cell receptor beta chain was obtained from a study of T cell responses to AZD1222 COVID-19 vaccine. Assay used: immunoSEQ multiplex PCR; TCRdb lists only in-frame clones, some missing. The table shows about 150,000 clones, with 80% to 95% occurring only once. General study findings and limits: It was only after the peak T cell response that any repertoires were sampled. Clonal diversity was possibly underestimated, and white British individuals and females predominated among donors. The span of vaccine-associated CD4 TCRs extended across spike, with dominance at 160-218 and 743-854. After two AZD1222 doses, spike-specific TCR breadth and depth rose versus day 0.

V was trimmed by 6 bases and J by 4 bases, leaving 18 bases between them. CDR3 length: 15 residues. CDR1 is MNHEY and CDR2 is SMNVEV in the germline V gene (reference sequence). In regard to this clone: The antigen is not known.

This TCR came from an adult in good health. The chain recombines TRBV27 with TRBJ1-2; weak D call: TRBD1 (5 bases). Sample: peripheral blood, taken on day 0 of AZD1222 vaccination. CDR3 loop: CASSSGGGLSYGYTF. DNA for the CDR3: TGTGCCAGCAGCTCGGGGGGGGGTTTGTCCTATGGCTACACCTTC.